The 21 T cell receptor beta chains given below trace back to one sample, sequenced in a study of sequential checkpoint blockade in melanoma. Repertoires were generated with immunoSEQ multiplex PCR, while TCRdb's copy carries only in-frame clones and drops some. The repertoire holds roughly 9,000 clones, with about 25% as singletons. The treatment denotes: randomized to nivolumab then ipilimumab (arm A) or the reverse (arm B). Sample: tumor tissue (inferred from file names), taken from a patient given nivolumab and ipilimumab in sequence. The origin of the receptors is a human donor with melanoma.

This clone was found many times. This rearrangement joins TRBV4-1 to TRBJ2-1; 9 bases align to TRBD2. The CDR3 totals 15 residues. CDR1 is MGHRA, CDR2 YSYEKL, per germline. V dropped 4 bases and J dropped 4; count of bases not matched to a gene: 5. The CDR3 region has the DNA TGCGCCAGCAGCCCTCAGCGGGGGGCATACAATGAGCAGTTCTTC. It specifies CASSPQRGAYNEQFF.

The CDR3, as DNA: TGTGCCAGCTCACCACCGACAGGGGCTCTAATCGGGGAGCTGTTTTTT. It encodes CASSPPTGALIGELFF. The chain has TRBV18 and TRBJ2-2; 8 nucleotides align to TRBD1. Germline CDR1 is KGHSH and CDR2 is LQKENI. CDR3 length: 16 residues. Trimming took 0 bases from V and 7 from J; bases not matched to a gene: 7. Based on the CDR3 plus reference TRBV18 and TRBJ2-2, the full variable domain is NAGVMQNPRHLVRRRGQEARLRCSPMKGHSHVYWYRQLPEEGLKFMVYLQKENIIDESGMPKERFSAEFPKEGPSILRIQQVVRGDSAAYFCASSPPTGALIGELFFGEGSRLTVL.

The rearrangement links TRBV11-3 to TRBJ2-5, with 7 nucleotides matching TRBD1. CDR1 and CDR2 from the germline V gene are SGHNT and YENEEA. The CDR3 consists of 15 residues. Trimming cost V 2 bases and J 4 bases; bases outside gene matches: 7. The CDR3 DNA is TGTGCCAGCAGCTTAACAGGGGCCGGGCGAGAGACCCAGTACTTC. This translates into CASSLTGAGRETQYF.

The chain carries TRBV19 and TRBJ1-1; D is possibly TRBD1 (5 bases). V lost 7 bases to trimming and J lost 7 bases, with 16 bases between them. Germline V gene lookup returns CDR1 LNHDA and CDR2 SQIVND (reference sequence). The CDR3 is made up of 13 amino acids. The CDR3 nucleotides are TGTGCCAGTAAGAGAGAAGGGGCTCGTGAAGCTTTCTTT. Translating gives CASKREGAREAFF.

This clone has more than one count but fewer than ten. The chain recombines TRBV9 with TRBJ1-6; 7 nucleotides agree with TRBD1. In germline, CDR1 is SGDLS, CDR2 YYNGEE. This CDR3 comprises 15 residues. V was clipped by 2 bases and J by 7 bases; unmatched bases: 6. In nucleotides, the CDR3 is TGTGCCAGCAGCGTTGGACAGGCCGCAAATTCACCCCTCCACTTT. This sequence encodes CASSVGQAANSPLHF.

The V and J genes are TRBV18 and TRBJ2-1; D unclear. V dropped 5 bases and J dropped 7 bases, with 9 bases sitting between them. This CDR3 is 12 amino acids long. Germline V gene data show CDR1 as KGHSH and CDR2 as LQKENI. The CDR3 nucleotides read TGTGCCAGCTCAGAGGCCGAAAATGAGCAGTTCTTC. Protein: CASSEAENEQFF.

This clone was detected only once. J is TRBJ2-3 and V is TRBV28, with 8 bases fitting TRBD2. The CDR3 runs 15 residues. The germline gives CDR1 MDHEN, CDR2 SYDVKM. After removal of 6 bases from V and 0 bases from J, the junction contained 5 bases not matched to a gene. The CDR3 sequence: CASSPGGASTDTQYF. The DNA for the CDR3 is TGTGCCAGCAGCCCGGGGGGGGCTAGCACAGATACGCAGTATTTT.

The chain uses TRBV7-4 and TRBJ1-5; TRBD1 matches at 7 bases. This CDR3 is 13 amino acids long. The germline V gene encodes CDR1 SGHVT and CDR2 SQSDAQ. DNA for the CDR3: TGTCCCCGGACAGGACACGATGGTCAGCCCCAGCATTTT. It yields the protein CPRTGHDGQPQHF. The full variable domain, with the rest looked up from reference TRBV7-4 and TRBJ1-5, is GAGVSQSPRYKVAKRGRDVALRCDSISGHVTLYWYRQTLGQGSEVLTYSQSDAQRDKSGRPSGRFSAERPERSVSTLKIQRTEQGDSAVYLCPRTGHDGQPQHFGDGTRLSIL.

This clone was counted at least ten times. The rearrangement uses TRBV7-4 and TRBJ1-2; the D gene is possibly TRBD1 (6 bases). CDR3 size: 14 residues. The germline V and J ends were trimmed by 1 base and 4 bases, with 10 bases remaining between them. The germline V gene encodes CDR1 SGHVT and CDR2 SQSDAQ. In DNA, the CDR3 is TGTGCCAGCAGCTTAGATCGGACAGCCTATGGCTACACCTTC. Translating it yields CASSLDRTAYGYTF.

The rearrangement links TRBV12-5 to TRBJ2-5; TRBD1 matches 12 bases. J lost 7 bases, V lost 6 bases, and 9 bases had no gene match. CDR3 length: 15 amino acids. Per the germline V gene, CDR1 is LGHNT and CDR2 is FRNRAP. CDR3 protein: CASGPGQGAKVTQYF. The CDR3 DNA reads TGTGCTAGTGGCCCGGGACAGGGGGCAAAAGTGACCCAGTACTTC.

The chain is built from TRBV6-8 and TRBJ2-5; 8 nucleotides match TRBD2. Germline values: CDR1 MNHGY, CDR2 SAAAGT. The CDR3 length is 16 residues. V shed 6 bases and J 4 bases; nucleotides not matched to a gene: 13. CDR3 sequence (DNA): TGTGCCAGCAGCCCATCCGGGACTAGTCCCCCAGAGACCCAGTACTTC. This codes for CASSPSGTSPPETQYF.

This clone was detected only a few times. CDR3 in amino acids: CASSLGMGENTGELFF. The CDR3 nucleotides are TGTGCCAGCAGCTTAGGTATGGGAGAAAACACCGGGGAGCTGTTTTTT. The genes are TRBV11-3 and TRBJ2-2; tentative D call: TRBD2 (5 bases). The germline V gene encodes CDR1 SGHNT and CDR2 YENEEA. The CDR3 sequence is 16 residues long. Trimming removed 1 base at V and 2 bases at J, with 11 bases between.

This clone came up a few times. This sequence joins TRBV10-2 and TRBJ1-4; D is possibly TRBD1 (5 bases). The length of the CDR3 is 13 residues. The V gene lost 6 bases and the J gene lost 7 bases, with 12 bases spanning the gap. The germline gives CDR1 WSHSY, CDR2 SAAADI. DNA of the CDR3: TGCGCCAGCAGCTTGACAGTGACTGAAAAACTGTTTTTT. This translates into CASSLTVTEKLFF.

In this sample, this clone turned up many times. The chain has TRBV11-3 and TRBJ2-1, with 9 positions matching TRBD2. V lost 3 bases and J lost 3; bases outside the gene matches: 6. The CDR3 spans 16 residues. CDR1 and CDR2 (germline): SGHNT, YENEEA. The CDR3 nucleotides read TGTGCCAGCAGCTTGCCAGGCGGGGGGGGCTACAATGAGCAGTTCTTC. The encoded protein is CASSLPGGGGYNEQFF. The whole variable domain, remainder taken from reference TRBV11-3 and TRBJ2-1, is EAGVVQSPRYKIIEKKQPVAFWCNPISGHNTLYWYLQNLGQGPELLIRYENEEAVDDSQLPKDRFSAERLKGVDSTLKIQPAELGDSAVYLCASSLPGGGGYNEQFFGPGTRLTVL.

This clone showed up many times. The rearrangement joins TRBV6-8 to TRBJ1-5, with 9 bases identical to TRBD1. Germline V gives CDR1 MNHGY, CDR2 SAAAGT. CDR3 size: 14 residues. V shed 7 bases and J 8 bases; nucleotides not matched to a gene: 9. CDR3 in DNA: TGTGCCAGCACAAAGACAGGGGGGAATGAGCCCCAGCATTTT. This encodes CASTKTGGNEPQHF.

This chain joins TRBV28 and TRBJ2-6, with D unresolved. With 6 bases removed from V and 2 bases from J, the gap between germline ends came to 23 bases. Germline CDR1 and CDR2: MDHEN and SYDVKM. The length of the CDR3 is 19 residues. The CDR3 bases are TGTGCCAGCAGGCCCGATCGGTCTCCGGGCGGCCCTGGGGCCAACGTCCTGACTTTC. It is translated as CASRPDRSPGGPGANVLTF.

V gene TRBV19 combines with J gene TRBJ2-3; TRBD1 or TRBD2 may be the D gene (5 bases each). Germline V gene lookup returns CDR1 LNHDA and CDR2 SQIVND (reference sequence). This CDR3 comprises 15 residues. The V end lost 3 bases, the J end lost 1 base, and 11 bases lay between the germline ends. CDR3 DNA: TGTGCCAGTAGTATTGGGACCGGGGGCACAGATACGCAGTATTTT. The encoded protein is CASSIGTGGTDTQYF.

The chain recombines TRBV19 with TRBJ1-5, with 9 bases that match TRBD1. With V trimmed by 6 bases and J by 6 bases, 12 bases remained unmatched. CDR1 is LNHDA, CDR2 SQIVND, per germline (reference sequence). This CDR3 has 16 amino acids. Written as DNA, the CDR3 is TGTGCCAGTAGCCACAGGGGGCGCAAATCGGCTCAGCCCCAGCATTTT. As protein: CASSHRGRKSAQPQHF. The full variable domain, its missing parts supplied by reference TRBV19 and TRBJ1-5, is DGGITQSPKYLFRKEGQNVTLSCEQNLNHDAMYWYRQDPGQGLRLIYYSQIVNDFQKGDIAEGYSVSREKKESFPLTVTSAQKNPTAFYLCASSHRGRKSAQPQHFGDGTRLSIL.

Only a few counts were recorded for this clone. The CDR3 is CASSWTGNTEAFF. CDR3 bases: TGTGCCAGCAGCTGGACAGGGAACACTGAAGCTTTCTTT. The genes are TRBV7-4 and TRBJ1-1, with 7 bases fitting TRBD1. V was pared by 4 bases and J by 1 base, with 0 bases of the junction left unmatched. CDR1 and CDR2 (germline): SGHVT, SQSDAQ. The CDR3 is 13 residues long.

CDR3 sequence: CASSGDRGLSRGYTF. CDR3 bases: TGTGCCAGCTCAGGGGACAGGGGACTATCCCGGGGCTACACCTTC. The rearrangement uses TRBV18 and TRBJ1-2, with 10 bases that match TRBD1. CDR1 and CDR2 (germline): KGHSH, LQKENI. This CDR3 is built from 15 residues. V gave up 5 bases and J gave up 8 bases; unmatched junction bases: 11.

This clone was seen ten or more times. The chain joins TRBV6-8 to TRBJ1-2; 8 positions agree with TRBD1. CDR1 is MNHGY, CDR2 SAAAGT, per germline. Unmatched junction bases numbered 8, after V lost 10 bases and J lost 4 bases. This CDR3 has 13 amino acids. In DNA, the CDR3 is TGTGCCATAGCTAGGGACAGGTCCTATGGCTACACCTTC. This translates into CAIARDRSYGYTF.